This T cell receptor (beta chain) was recovered during a study of blood T cells in healthy people across ages. Using a J-beta primer mix together with a sample-barcoded 5' primer, a second PCR was run for roughly 7 to 12 cycles. Each cDNA molecule was tagged by a template-switch adaptor with 12 random nucleotides. TCRdb used MiXCR to reprocess the 5' RACE reads, holding one entry per CDR3 protein. The profile covers a few hundred thousand distinct CDR3 sequences, with about 55% appearing a single time and 50% to 65% taken by the ten largest. This clonotype has just a few counts. In germline, CDR1 is MNHEY, CDR2 SMNVEV (reference sequence). V lost 7 bases and J lost 1, with 12 bases in between. The CDR3 is made up of 14 amino acids.

Sequencing input: blood. The chain couples TRBV27 to TRBJ2-3; D is perhaps TRBD2 (7 bases). This TCR was sampled from a man aged 55 to 70 in good health. In nucleotides, the CDR3 is TGTGCCAGCATCGAAGGGGGGGGCACAGATACGCAGTATTTT. As protein: CASIEGGGTDTQYF.